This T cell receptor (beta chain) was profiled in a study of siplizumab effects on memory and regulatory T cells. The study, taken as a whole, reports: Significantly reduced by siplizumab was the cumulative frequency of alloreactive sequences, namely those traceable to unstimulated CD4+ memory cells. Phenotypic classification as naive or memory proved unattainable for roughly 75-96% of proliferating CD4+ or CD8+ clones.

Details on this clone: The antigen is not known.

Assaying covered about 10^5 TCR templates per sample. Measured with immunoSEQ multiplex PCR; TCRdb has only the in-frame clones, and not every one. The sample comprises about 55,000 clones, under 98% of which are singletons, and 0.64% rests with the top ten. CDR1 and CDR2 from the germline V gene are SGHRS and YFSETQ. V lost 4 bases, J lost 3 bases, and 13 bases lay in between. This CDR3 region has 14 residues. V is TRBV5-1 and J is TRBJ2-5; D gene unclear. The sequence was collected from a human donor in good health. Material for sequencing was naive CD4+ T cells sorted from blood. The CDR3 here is CASSHDSSEETQYF. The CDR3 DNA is TGCGCCAGCAGCCACGACTCTTCGGAAGAGACCCAGTACTTC.